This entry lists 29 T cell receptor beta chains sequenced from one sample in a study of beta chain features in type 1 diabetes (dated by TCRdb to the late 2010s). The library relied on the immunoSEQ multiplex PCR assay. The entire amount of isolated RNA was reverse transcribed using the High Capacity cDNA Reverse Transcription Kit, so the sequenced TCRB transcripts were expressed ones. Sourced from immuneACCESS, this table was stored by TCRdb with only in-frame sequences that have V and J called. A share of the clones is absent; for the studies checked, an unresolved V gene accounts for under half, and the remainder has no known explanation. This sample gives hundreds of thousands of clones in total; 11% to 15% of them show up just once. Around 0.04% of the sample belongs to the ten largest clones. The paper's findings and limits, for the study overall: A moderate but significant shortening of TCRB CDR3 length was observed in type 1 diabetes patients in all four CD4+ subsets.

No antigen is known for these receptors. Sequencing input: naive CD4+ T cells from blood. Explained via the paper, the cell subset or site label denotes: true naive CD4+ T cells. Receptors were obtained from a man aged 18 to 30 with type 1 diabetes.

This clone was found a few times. For the CDR3, the DNA is TGTGCCAGCACCGCTCAGGGGCTCCATCAGCCCCAGCATTTT. This translates into CASTAQGLHQPQHF. The rearrangement joins TRBV28 to TRBJ1-5, with D perhaps TRBD1 (6 bases). The germline V gene has CDR1 MDHEN and CDR2 SYDVKM. The CDR3 loop spans 14 amino acids. Trimming pared 7 bases from V and 5 bases from J, leaving 15 bases between.

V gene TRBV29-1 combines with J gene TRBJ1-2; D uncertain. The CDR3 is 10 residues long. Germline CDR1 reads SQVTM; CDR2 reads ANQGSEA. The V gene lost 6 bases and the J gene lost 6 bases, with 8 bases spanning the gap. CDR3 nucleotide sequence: TGCAGCGTCAACACGGATGGCTACACCTTC. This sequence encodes CSVNTDGYTF.

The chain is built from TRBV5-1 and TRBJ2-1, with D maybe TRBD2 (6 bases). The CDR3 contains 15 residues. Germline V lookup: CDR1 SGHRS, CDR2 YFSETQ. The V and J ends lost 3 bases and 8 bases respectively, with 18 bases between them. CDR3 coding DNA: TGCGCCAGCAGCTCGGGGACTCTCCCCGATGATGAGCAGTTCTTC. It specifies CASSSGTLPDDEQFF.

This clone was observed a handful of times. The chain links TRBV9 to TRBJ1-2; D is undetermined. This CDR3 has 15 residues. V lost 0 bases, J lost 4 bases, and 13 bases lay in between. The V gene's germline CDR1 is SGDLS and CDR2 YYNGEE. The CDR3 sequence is CASSVGGTYSYGYTF. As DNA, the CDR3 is TGTGCCAGCAGCGTAGGAGGCACATATTCCTATGGCTACACCTTC.

CDR3 nucleotide sequence: TGTGCCAGCAGTTCCCGGTCCCGAGCCAAAAACATTCAGTACTTC. Its translation: CASSSRSRAKNIQYF. The rearrangement joins TRBV6-5 to TRBJ2-4, with no clear D. Trimming shortened V by 4 bases and J by 0 bases, and 10 bases separated the two germline ends. The CDR3 covers 15 residues. Germline V gene sequence: CDR1 MNHEY, CDR2 SVGAGI.

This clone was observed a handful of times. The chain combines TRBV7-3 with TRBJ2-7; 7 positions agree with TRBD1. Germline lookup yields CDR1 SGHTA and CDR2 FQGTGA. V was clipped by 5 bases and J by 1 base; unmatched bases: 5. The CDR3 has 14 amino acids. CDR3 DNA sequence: TGTGCCAGCAGCCCCAGGGGGTATTCCTACGAGCAGTACTTC. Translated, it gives CASSPRGYSYEQYF.

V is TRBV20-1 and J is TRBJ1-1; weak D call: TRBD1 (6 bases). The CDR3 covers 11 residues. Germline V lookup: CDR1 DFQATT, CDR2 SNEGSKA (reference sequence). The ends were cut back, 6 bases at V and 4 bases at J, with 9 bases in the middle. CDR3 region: CSADSATEAFF. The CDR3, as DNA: TGCAGTGCGGACAGTGCCACTGAAGCTTTCTTT.

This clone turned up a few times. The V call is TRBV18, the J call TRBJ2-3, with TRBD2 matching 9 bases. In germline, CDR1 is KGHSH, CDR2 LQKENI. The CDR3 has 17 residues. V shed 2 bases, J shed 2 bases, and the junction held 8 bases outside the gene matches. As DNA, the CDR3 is TGTGCCAGCTCACCATTTAGGGCTAGCGGGGCCACAGATACGCAGTATTTT. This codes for CASSPFRASGATDTQYF. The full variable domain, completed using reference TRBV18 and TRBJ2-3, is NAGVMQNPRHLVRRRGQEARLRCSPMKGHSHVYWYRQLPEEGLKFMVYLQKENIIDESGMPKERFSAEFPKEGPSILRIQQVVRGDSAAYFCASSPFRASGATDTQYFGPGTRLTVL.

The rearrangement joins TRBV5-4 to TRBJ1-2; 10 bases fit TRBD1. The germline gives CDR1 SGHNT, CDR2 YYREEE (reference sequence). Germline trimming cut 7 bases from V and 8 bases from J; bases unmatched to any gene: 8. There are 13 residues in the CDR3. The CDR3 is CASVSGTGVGYTF. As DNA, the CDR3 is TGTGCCAGCGTGTCCGGGACAGGGGTAGGCTACACCTTC. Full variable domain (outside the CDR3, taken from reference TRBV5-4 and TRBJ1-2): ETGVTQSPTHLIKTRGQQVTLRCSSQSGHNTVSWYQQALGQGPQFIFQYYREEENGRGNFPPRFSGLQFPNYSSELNVNALELDDSALYLCASVSGTGVGYTFGSGTRLTVV.

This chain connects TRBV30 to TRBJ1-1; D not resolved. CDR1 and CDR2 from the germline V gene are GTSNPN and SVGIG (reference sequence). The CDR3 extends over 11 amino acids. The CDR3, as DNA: TGTGCTTCACGGGAGAACACTGAAGCTTTCTTT. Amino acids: CASRENTEAFF.

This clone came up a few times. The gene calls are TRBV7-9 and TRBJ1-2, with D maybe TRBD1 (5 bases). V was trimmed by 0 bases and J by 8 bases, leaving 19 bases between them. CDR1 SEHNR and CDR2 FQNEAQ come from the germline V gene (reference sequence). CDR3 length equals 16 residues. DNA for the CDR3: TGTGCCAGCAGCTTAGCACCGAGGGGCAGGGCAGAAGGCTACACCTTC. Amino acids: CASSLAPRGRAEGYTF. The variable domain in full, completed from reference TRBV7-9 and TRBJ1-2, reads DTGVSQNPRHKITKRGQNVTFRCDPISEHNRLYWYRQTLGQGPEFLTYFQNEAQLEKSRLLSDRFSAERPKGSFSTLEIQRTEQGDSAMYLCASSLAPRGRAEGYTFGSGTRLTVV.

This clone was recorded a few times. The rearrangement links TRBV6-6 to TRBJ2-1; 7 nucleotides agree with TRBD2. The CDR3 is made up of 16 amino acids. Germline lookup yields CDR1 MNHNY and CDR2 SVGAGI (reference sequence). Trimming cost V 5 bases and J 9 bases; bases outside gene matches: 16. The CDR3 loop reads CASSHPTGGGSGEQFF. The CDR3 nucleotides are TGTGCCAGCAGTCATCCGACTGGGGGGGGATCTGGTGAGCAGTTCTTC.

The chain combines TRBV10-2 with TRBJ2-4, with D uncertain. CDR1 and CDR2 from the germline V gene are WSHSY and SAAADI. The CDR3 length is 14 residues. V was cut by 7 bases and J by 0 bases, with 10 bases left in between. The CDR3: CASISPIAKNIQYF. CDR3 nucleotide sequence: TGCGCCAGCATTTCACCAATAGCCAAAAACATTCAGTACTTC.

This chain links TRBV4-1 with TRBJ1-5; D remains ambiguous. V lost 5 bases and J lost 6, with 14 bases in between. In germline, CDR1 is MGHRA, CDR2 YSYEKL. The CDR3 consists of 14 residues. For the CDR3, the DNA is TGCGCCAGCAGCGCTTGGGAGGGAGGTCAGCCCCAGCATTTT. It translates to CASSAWEGGQPQHF.

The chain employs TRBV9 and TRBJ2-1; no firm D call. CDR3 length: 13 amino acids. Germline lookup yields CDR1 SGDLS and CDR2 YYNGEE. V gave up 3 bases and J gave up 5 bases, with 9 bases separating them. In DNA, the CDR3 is TGTGCCAGCAGCGCTAGTACGAACAATGAGCAGTTCTTC. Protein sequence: CASSASTNNEQFF.

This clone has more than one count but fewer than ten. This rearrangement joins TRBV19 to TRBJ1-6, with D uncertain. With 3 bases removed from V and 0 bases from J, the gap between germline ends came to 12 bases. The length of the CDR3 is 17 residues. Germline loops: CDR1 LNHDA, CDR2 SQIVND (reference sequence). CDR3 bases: TGTGCCAGTAGTATGTACAGAGGAAGCTCCTATAATTCACCCCTCCACTTT. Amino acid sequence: CASSMYRGSSYNSPLHF.

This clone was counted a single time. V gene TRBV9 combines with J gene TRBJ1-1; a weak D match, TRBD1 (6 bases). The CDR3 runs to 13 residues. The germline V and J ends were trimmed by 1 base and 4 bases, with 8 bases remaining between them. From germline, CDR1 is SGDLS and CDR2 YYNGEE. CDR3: CASSVQGLTEAFF. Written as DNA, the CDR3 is TGTGCCAGCAGCGTACAGGGGCTCACTGAAGCTTTCTTT.

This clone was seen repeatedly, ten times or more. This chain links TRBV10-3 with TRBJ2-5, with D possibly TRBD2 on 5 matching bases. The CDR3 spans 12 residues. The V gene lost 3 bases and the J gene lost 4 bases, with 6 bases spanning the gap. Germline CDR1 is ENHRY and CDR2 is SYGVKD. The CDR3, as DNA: TGTGCCATCAGTGACAGCGGAGAGACCCAGTACTTC. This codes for CAISDSGETQYF.

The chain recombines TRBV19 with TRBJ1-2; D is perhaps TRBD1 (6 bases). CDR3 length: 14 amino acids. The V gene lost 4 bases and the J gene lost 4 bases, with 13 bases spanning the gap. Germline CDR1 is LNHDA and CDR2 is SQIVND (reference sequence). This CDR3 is CASSNTGTLYGYTF. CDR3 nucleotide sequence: TGTGCCAGTAGTAACACAGGGACCCTCTATGGCTACACCTTC.

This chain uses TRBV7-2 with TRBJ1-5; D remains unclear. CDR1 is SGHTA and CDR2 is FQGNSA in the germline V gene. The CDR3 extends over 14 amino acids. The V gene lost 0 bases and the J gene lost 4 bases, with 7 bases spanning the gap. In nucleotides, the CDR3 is TGTGCCAGCAGCTTAGCAGGGCCAAATCAGCCCCAGCATTTT. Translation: CASSLAGPNQPQHF. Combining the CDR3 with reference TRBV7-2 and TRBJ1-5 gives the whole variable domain GAGVSQSPSNKVTEKGKDVELRCDPISGHTALYWYRQSLGQGLEFLIYFQGNSAPDKSGLPSDRFSAERTGGSVSTLTIQRTQQEDSAVYLCASSLAGPNQPQHFGDGTRLSIL.

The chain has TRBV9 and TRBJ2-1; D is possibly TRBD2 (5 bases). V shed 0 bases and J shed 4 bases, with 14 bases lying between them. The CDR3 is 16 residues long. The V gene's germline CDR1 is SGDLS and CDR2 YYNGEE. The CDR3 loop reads CASSVGSQRNYNEQFF. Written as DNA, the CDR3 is TGTGCCAGCAGCGTAGGTTCACAGCGGAATTACAATGAGCAGTTCTTC.

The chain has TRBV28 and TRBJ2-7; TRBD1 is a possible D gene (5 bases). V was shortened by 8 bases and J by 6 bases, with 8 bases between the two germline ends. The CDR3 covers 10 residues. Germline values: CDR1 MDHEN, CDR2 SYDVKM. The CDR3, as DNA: TGTGCCAGCGGGGCCATCGAGCAGTACTTC. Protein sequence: CASGAIEQYF. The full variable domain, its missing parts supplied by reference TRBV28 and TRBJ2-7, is DVKVTQSSRYLVKRTGEKVFLECVQDMDHENMFWYRQDPGLGLRLIYFSYDVKMKEKGDIPEGYSVSREKKERFSLILESASTNQTSMYLCASGAIEQYFGPGTRLTVT.

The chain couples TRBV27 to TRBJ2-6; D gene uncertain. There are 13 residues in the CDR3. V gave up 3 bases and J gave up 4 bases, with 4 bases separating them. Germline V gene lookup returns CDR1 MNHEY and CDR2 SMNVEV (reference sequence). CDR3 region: CASSLKGANVLTF. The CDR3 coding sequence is TGTGCCAGCAGTTTGAAAGGGGCCAACGTCCTGACTTTC.

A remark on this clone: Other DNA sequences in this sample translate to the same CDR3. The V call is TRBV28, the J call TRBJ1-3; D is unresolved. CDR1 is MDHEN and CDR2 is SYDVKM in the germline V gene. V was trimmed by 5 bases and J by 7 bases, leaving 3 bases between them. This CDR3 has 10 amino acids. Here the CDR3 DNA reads TGTGCCAGCAGTAGGAACACCATATATTTT. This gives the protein CASSRNTIYF.

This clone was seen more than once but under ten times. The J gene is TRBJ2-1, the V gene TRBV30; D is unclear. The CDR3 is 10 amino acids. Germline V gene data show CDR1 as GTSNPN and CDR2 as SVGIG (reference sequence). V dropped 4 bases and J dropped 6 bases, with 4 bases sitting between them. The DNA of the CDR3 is TGTGCCTGGAATAGCAATGAGCAGTTCTTC. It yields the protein CAWNSNEQFF.

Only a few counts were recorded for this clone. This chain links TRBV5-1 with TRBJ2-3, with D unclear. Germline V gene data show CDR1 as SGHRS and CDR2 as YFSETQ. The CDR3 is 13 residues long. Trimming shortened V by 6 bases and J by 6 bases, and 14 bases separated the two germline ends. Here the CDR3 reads CASKNIGRDTQYF. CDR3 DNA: TGCGCCAGCAAGAACATAGGGCGGGATACGCAGTATTTT.

The CDR3 bases are TGTGCCAGCAGTGCGGCGGGGGACTACAATGAGCAGTTCTTC. Encoded protein: CASSAAGDYNEQFF. J is TRBJ2-1 and V is TRBV25-1, with 7 positions matching TRBD2. Germline assignment: CDR1 MGHDK and CDR2 SYGVNS. This CDR3 spans 14 amino acids. V lost 4 bases to trimming and J lost 3 bases; unmatched junction nucleotides: 3. The full variable domain, rest sourced from reference TRBV25-1 and TRBJ2-1, is EADIYQTPRYLVIGTGKKITLECSQTMGHDKMYWYQQDPGMELHLIHYSYGVNSTEKGDLSSESTVSRIRTEHFPLTLESARPSHTSQYLCASSAAGDYNEQFFGPGTRLTVL.

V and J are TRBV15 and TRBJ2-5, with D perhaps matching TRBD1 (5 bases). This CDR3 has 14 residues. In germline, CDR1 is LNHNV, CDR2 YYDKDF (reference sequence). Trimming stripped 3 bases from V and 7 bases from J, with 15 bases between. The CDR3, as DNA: TGTGCCACCAGCAGCGTACGTTTCCAGGGGACCCAGTACTTC. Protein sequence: CATSSVRFQGTQYF.

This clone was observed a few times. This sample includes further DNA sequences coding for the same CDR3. The DNA of the CDR3 is TGCAGTGCCGGAAAAGAGACCCAGTACTTC. Translating gives CSAGKETQYF. The chain carries TRBV20-1 and TRBJ2-5, with D unclear. The CDR3 totals 10 residues. The ends were cut back, 6 bases at V and 3 bases at J, with 5 bases in the middle. The germline V gene encodes CDR1 DFQATT and CDR2 SNEGSKA (reference sequence).